A single sample gave rise to the 16 T cell receptor beta chains below, sequenced in a study of cytomegalovirus exposure and HLA in healthy donors. The data were produced by immunoSEQ multiplex PCR, yet TCRdb's version contains in-frame clones alone and is incomplete. Here the sample spans some 350,000 clones, about 85% being singletons. The material sequenced was PBMCs. These receptors were collected from a woman between 25 and 40 years old in good health and CMV-seropositive.

The chain combines TRBV15 with TRBJ2-7; 8 positions match TRBD1. Germline assignment: CDR1 LNHNV and CDR2 YYDKDF (reference sequence). The CDR3 runs to 13 residues. V dropped 5 bases and J dropped 7; count of bases not matched to a gene: 7. The CDR3 DNA is TGTGCCACCAGCCAGGGGGCGACCTCTGAGCAGTACTTC. Protein: CATSQGATSEQYF.

The chain uses TRBV5-4 and TRBJ2-7, with D perhaps matching TRBD1 (5 bases). CDR3 size: 14 residues. CDR1 is SGHNT and CDR2 is YYREEE in the germline V gene (reference sequence). Trimming removed 2 bases from V and 1 base from J, with 10 bases in between. The CDR3 DNA sequence: TGTGCCAGCAGCTTACAGGCTCGATCCTACGAGCAGTACTTC. Amino acids: CASSLQARSYEQYF.

The rearrangement links TRBV30 to TRBJ1-1; D uncertain. The germline CDR1 and CDR2 sequences are GTSNPN and SVGIG (reference sequence). The CDR3 loop spans 13 amino acids. Trimming took off 0 bases at V and 0 bases at J, with 5 bases between the two ends. CDR3 DNA: TGTGCCTGGAGTGTCAAGGTGAACACTGAAGCTTTCTTT. Amino acid sequence: CAWSVKVNTEAFF.

The chain carries TRBV4-2 and TRBJ1-1; D is undetermined. Between the trimmed V and J ends, which lost 0 bases and 0 bases, there was a span of 8 bases. CDR1 and CDR2 from the germline V gene are LGHNA and YNFKEQ. CDR3 length equals 15 residues. CDR3 in amino acids: CASSQEWGVNTEAFF. The CDR3 DNA is TGTGCCAGCAGCCAAGAGTGGGGAGTGAACACTGAAGCTTTCTTT.

This chain joins TRBV6-1 and TRBJ2-7, with 8 bases lining up with TRBD1. This CDR3 comprises 16 residues. The germline V gene encodes CDR1 MNHNS and CDR2 SASEGT. The ends lost 4 bases at V and 3 bases at J; junction bases unmatched: 11. Here the CDR3 reads CASSGKDGTGHYEQYF. CDR3 DNA sequence: TGTGCCAGCAGTGGAAAAGACGGGACAGGACACTACGAGCAGTACTTC.

The gene calls are TRBV19 and TRBJ2-7, with 7 bases fitting TRBD2. This CDR3 is built from 15 residues. CDR1 is LNHDA and CDR2 is SQIVND in the germline V gene (reference sequence). Trimming removed 3 bases from V and 3 bases from J; junction bases left unmatched: 8. The DNA for the CDR3 is TGTGCCAGTAGTATGTTAGGGACTACCGTCTACGAGCAGTACTTC. Translation gives CASSMLGTTVYEQYF.

The V gene is TRBV30, the J gene TRBJ2-1; 7 bases map to TRBD1. Trimming cost V 4 bases and J 13 bases; bases outside gene matches: 13. CDR3 length equals 13 residues. The germline CDR1 and CDR2 sequences are GTSNPN and SVGIG (reference sequence). This CDR3 reads CAWTSGWGTEQFF. In nucleotides, the CDR3 is TGTGCCTGGACCTCTGGGTGGGGGACAGAACAGTTCTTC.

Notes on this clone: Its ends do not fully match the called genes, so a read error is possible. This chain joins TRBV6-5 and TRBJ1-5; D gene unclear. Germline CDR1 and CDR2: MNHEY and SVGAGI. CDR3 size: 14 residues. CDR3 amino acids: CASSYSRNNGHVSF. CDR3 DNA: TGTGCCAGCAGTTACTCCAGAAATAACGGGCACGTTAGTTTT.

V usage is TRBV28 and J usage is TRBJ1-2, with a weak D call TRBD1 (6 bases). The CDR3 is 15 residues long. The V gene's germline CDR1 is MDHEN and CDR2 SYDVKM. Trimming left V 5 bases short and J 3 bases short, with 16 bases between. This chain's CDR3 is CASSTTGLGDYGYTF. The CDR3, as DNA: TGTGCCAGCAGTACGACAGGTCTGGGAGACTATGGCTACACCTTC.

This chain links TRBV6-5 with TRBJ2-7; 7 bases map to TRBD2. This CDR3 has 14 amino acids. Germline values: CDR1 MNHEY, CDR2 SVGAGI. Unmatched junction bases numbered 6, after V lost 5 bases and J lost 2 bases. CDR3 DNA: TGTGCCAGCAGTAGAACAGGACTAGCCTACGAGCAGTACTTC. This encodes CASSRTGLAYEQYF.

The V call is TRBV5-1, the J call TRBJ1-1; the match to TRBD1 covers 9 bases. V gave up 4 bases and J gave up 6 bases; unmatched junction bases: 10. The CDR3 extends over 15 amino acids. Germline values: CDR1 SGHRS, CDR2 YFSETQ. The chain's CDR3 is CASSTRTGVNAEAFF. For the CDR3, the DNA is TGCGCCAGCAGCACTCGGACAGGGGTGAATGCTGAAGCTTTCTTT.

The genes are TRBV2 and TRBJ1-2, with D possibly TRBD1 on 5 matching bases. Trimming shortened V by 7 bases and J by 4 bases, and 16 bases separated the two germline ends. The CDR3 totals 14 residues. From germline, CDR1 is SNHLY and CDR2 FYNNEI. The CDR3 here is CASIATATIYGYTF. The CDR3, as DNA: TGTGCCAGCATCGCGACAGCGACAATCTATGGCTACACCTTC.

V usage is TRBV7-2 and J usage is TRBJ1-1; D perhaps matches TRBD1 (6 bases). Trimming cost V 1 base and J 0 bases, with 9 bases left between them. From germline, CDR1 is SGHTA and CDR2 FQGNSA. This CDR3 spans 15 amino acids. The chain's CDR3 is CASSLGTAMNTEAFF. CDR3 nucleotide sequence: TGTGCCAGCAGCTTAGGGACAGCCATGAACACTGAAGCTTTCTTT.

V is TRBV7-2 and J is TRBJ2-3; D unresolved. CDR3 length: 15 amino acids. V was shortened by 6 bases and J by 2 bases, with 15 bases between the two germline ends. In germline, CDR1 is SGHTA, CDR2 FQGNSA. The CDR3, as DNA: TGTGCCAGCAGATCTGCACAGCGTCCCACAGATACGCAGTATTTT. It yields the protein CASRSAQRPTDTQYF.

The chain uses TRBV9 and TRBJ2-7; 7 nucleotides agree with TRBD1. The germline gives CDR1 SGDLS, CDR2 YYNGEE. The V and J ends lost 0 bases and 3 bases, in that order; junction bases with no gene match: 6. CDR3 length equals 15 residues. The CDR3 bases are TGTGCCAGCAGCGTAGACCGGGACAGTATCTACGAGCAGTACTTC. This translates into CASSVDRDSIYEQYF.

The chain couples TRBV10-3 to TRBJ2-3; D unclear. The CDR3 is made up of 14 amino acids. Germline V gene data show CDR1 as ENHRY and CDR2 as SYGVKD. V shed 5 bases and J shed 0 bases, with 9 bases lying between them. The CDR3: CAISYSLSTDTQYF. The CDR3 DNA reads as TGTGCCATCAGTTACAGTCTTAGCACAGATACGCAGTATTTT.